The 28 T cell receptor beta chains in this list originate from one sample, sequenced in a study of shared clonotypes between healthy human individuals. CD45RO negativity and positive selection for CCR7 defined naive CD8 cells, a population that excluded terminally differentiated effector memory CD45RA+ cells. TCRdb's copy holds only in-frame clones and misses some; the assay was immunoSEQ multiplex PCR. The repertoire holds some 1,900,000 clones, with approximately 94% as singletons. Sequenced: naive CD8+ T cells sorted from blood. The receptors were sampled from a man aged 18 to 35 in good health.

The chain employs TRBV11-2 and TRBJ2-2, with a tentative D call TRBD2 (6 bases). Germline CDR1 reads SGHAT; CDR2 reads FQNNGV. The CDR3 runs to 14 residues. V gave up 0 bases and J gave up 6 bases, with 8 bases separating them. Written as DNA, the CDR3 is TGTGCCAGCAGCTTAGATCGGAGGGCCGGGGAGCTGTTTTTT. Translating it yields CASSLDRRAGELFF.

V usage is TRBV27 and J usage is TRBJ1-1; a weak D match, TRBD1 (5 bases). V lost 8 bases to trimming and J lost 0 bases, with 13 bases between them. The CDR3 consists of 14 residues. Germline loops: CDR1 MNHEY, CDR2 SMNVEV (reference sequence). The CDR3 here is CASRFQGMNTEAFF. The CDR3, as DNA: TGTGCCAGCCGATTCCAGGGAATGAACACTGAAGCTTTCTTT.

This clone was detected only once. The V gene is TRBV10-3, the J gene TRBJ2-3; D unclear. Germline V lookup: CDR1 ENHRY, CDR2 SYGVKD. V lost 0 bases to trimming and J lost 1 base, with 11 bases between them. This CDR3 has 16 residues. The CDR3 spells CAISESGSFGTDTQYF. In nucleotides, the CDR3 is TGTGCCATCAGTGAGTCGGGATCCTTCGGCACAGATACGCAGTATTTT.

Regarding this clone: The same CDR3 arises from other DNA sequences in this sample as well. V gene TRBV7-9 combines with J gene TRBJ2-7; 15 nucleotides match TRBD2. Trimming cost V 5 bases and J 4 bases; bases outside gene matches: 3. CDR3 size: 15 residues. Germline lookup yields CDR1 SEHNR and CDR2 FQNEAQ (reference sequence). CDR3 DNA sequence: TGTGCCAGCAGCCCGGGACTAGCGGGAGGATACGAGCAGTACTTC. Amino acid sequence: CASSPGLAGGYEQYF.

The chain couples TRBV5-4 to TRBJ1-1; TRBD1 might be the D (5 bases). CDR3 length: 17 amino acids. The V gene's germline CDR1 is SGHNT and CDR2 YYREEE (reference sequence). V was pared by 5 bases and J by 3 bases, with 23 bases between. The CDR3 region has the DNA TGTGCCAGCAGGTTAGAGGGGCCCCTCGGTAATTACACTGAAGCTTTCTTT. It specifies CASRLEGPLGNYTEAFF.

The rearrangement links TRBV2 to TRBJ1-1, with D possibly being TRBD1 (5 bases). Germline V gene data show CDR1 as SNHLY and CDR2 as FYNNEI. The CDR3 covers 14 residues. The V gene lost 6 bases and the J gene lost 3 bases, with 14 bases spanning the gap. CDR3 loop: CASRVWGRDTEAFF. CDR3 coding DNA: TGTGCCAGCAGAGTTTGGGGGAGGGACACTGAAGCTTTCTTT.

In this sample, this clone turned up once. The chain carries TRBV4-3 and TRBJ1-1; D remains unclear. Trimming stripped 0 bases from V and 2 bases from J, with 7 bases between. The V gene's germline CDR1 is LGHNA and CDR2 YSLEER. There are 14 residues in the CDR3. CDR3 sequence reads: CASSQDLYNTEAFF. The CDR3 DNA follows: TGCGCCAGCAGCCAAGACTTGTATAACACTGAAGCTTTCTTT.

The J gene is TRBJ1-1, the V gene TRBV18, with TRBD1 as a possible D gene (5 bases). In germline, CDR1 is KGHSH, CDR2 LQKENI. Trimming shortened V by 11 bases and J by 1 base, and 14 bases separated the two germline ends. The CDR3 covers 13 residues. In DNA, the CDR3 is TGTGCCGCCCACCGGGGGGGGAACACTGAAGCTTTCTTT. It codes for CAAHRGGNTEAFF.

The V gene is TRBV7-9, the J gene TRBJ2-7; 8 bases agree with TRBD2. After removal of 4 bases from V and 0 bases from J, the junction contained 8 bases not matched to a gene. This CDR3 comprises 16 residues. Germline lookup yields CDR1 SEHNR and CDR2 FQNEAQ (reference sequence). The CDR3 coding sequence is TGTGCCAGCAGCTCTTCCTATAGCGGGGACTCCTACGAGCAGTACTTC. Translated, it gives CASSSSYSGDSYEQYF.

In DNA, the CDR3 is TGTGCCAGCACCGTCGGGGGAGCGGACTACGAGCAGTACTTC. Its translation is CASTVGGADYEQYF. The chain is built from TRBV11-2 and TRBJ2-7; D is possibly TRBD2 (6 bases). Germline V gives CDR1 SGHAT, CDR2 FQNNGV. The length of the CDR3 is 14 residues. V was cut by 7 bases and J by 3 bases, with 16 bases left in between.

This clone was detected only once. The same CDR3 arises from other DNA sequences in this sample as well. The chain recombines TRBV4-1 with TRBJ1-1, with a tentative D call TRBD1 (5 bases). V was cut by 0 bases and J by 11 bases, with 10 bases left in between. This CDR3 spans 12 amino acids. Germline V gene lookup returns CDR1 MGHRA and CDR2 YSYEKL. Here the CDR3 reads CASSQDLQEAFF. The CDR3 DNA sequence: TGCGCCAGCAGCCAAGATCTACAGGAGGCTTTCTTT.

The chain recombines TRBV27 with TRBJ2-5; D not resolved. V dropped 6 bases and J dropped 5 bases, with 13 bases sitting between them. The CDR3 spans 13 residues. Germline V gene data show CDR1 as MNHEY and CDR2 as SMNVEV (reference sequence). As DNA, the CDR3 is TGTGCCAGCAGCCGATACGGCGAGGAGACCCAGTACTTC. Its protein product is CASSRYGEETQYF.

The V call is TRBV7-9, the J call TRBJ1-1; D perhaps matches TRBD1 (5 bases). This CDR3 region has 13 residues. The ends were cut back, 5 bases at V and 3 bases at J, with 10 bases in the middle. Germline V lookup: CDR1 SEHNR, CDR2 FQNEAQ (reference sequence). CDR3 sequence (DNA): TGTGCCAGCAGCCCACGGGGCGACACTGAAGCTTTCTTT. Protein product: CASSPRGDTEAFF.

The chain joins TRBV27 to TRBJ2-7; 7 positions match TRBD1. Germline trimming cut 5 bases from V and 6 bases from J; bases unmatched to any gene: 4. The CDR3 covers 12 residues. CDR1 and CDR2 (germline): MNHEY, SMNVEV (reference sequence). The CDR3, as DNA: TGTGCCAGCAGTCACTCAGGGGGCGAGCAGTACTTC. Its translation: CASSHSGGEQYF.

This clone was counted once. The CDR3 nucleotides read TGCGCCAGCAGCCAAGACAGGGTTTTGACCTATAATTCACCCCTCCACTTT. Protein sequence: CASSQDRVLTYNSPLHF. The rearrangement uses TRBV4-3 and TRBJ1-6, with a possible D match to TRBD1 (5 bases). The CDR3 extends over 17 amino acids. The germline V gene has CDR1 LGHNA and CDR2 YSLEER. V lost 0 bases to trimming and J lost 2 bases, with 11 bases between them.

The V gene is TRBV5-4, the J gene TRBJ1-1; possibly TRBD1 for D (6 bases). Germline CDR1 SGHNT, CDR2 YYREEE (reference sequence). Trimming took off 6 bases at V and 8 bases at J, with 11 bases between the two ends. The CDR3 sequence is 11 residues long. The CDR3 protein is CASTGTGEAFF. The CDR3 coding sequence is TGTGCCAGCACCGGAACAGGGGAAGCTTTCTTT. Full variable domain (missing parts from reference TRBV5-4 and TRBJ1-1): ETGVTQSPTHLIKTRGQQVTLRCSSQSGHNTVSWYQQALGQGPQFIFQYYREEENGRGNFPPRFSGLQFPNYSSELNVNALELDDSALYLCASTGTGEAFFGQGTRLTVV.

The chain employs TRBV4-1 and TRBJ2-7, with a weak D call TRBD1 (5 bases). CDR3 length: 14 residues. Trimming pared 0 bases from V and 6 bases from J, leaving 12 bases between. The V gene's germline CDR1 is MGHRA and CDR2 YSYEKL. The DNA of the CDR3 is TGCGCCAGCAGCCAAGATGAGGCAGGGATCGAGCAGTACTTC. Amino acid sequence: CASSQDEAGIEQYF.

About this clone: This specimen includes other DNA sequences encoding the same CDR3. The rearrangement uses TRBV13 and TRBJ2-7; D ambiguous. The CDR3 loop spans 14 amino acids. V lost 3 bases and J 0 bases, leaving 9 bases between the germline ends. Looked up from germline, CDR1 is PRHDT and CDR2 is FYEKMQ (reference sequence). Here the CDR3 DNA reads TGTGCCAGCAGCTTCAGTGGGCGCTCCTACGAGCAGTACTTC. It codes for CASSFSGRSYEQYF.

The V call is TRBV13, the J call TRBJ2-7, with D possibly being TRBD1 or TRBD2 (5 bases each). V was pared by 2 bases and J by 6 bases, with 8 bases between. The CDR3 spans 12 residues. Germline lookup yields CDR1 PRHDT and CDR2 FYEKMQ (reference sequence). The CDR3 region is CASSLSGLEQYF. CDR3 DNA: TGTGCCAGCAGCTTATCGGGGCTCGAGCAGTACTTC.

The chain recombines TRBV2 with TRBJ2-7; D might be TRBD2 (7 bases). V lost 4 bases and J lost 2, with 18 bases in between. Per the germline V gene, CDR1 is SNHLY and CDR2 is FYNNEI. The CDR3 consists of 16 residues. The CDR3 DNA sequence: TGTGCCAGCAGTGTAGATTTTGCGGGGGCCACCTACGAGCAGTACTTC. It codes for CASSVDFAGATYEQYF.

The J gene is TRBJ2-2, the V gene TRBV11-2; no clear D. CDR3 length: 15 amino acids. The germline V gene encodes CDR1 SGHAT and CDR2 FQNNGV. V lost 3 bases and J lost 3, with 11 bases in between. This CDR3 reads CASSFWGGDTGELFF. The CDR3 DNA reads as TGTGCCAGCAGCTTTTGGGGTGGCGACACCGGGGAGCTGTTTTTT.

V is TRBV27 and J is TRBJ2-5; the D call may be TRBD1 or TRBD2 (5 bases each). Germline CDR1 MNHEY, CDR2 SMNVEV (reference sequence). The CDR3 has 14 amino acids. V was pared by 2 bases and J by 5 bases, with 12 bases between. The DNA for the CDR3 is TGTGCCAGCAGTTTAGGCCCCTGGGGGGAGACCCAGTACTTC. This gives the protein CASSLGPWGETQYF.

There are a few counts of this clone. The chain joins TRBV5-1 to TRBJ2-2, with D unresolved. Trimming took off 0 bases at V and 13 bases at J, with 10 bases between the two ends. Germline-derived CDR1 and CDR2 are SGHRS and YFSETQ. The CDR3 runs 12 residues. CDR3: CASSLDQVGLFF. CDR3 DNA: TGCGCCAGCAGCTTGGATCAAGTCGGGCTGTTTTTT.

V usage is TRBV29-1 and J usage is TRBJ1-2, with 7 positions matching TRBD1. V dropped 6 bases and J dropped 8; count of bases not matched to a gene: 12. Germline-derived CDR1 and CDR2 are SQVTM and ANQGSEA. The length of the CDR3 is 13 residues. The CDR3 DNA reads as TGCAGCGTCGCTGGGACAGCCCAAATGGGCTACACCTTC. Residues: CSVAGTAQMGYTF.

In its sample, this clone was seen once. This chain links TRBV4-1 with TRBJ1-1, with D hard to call. CDR3 length equals 14 residues. Trimming shortened V by 0 bases and J by 4 bases, and 9 bases separated the two germline ends. Germline V gene sequence: CDR1 MGHRA, CDR2 YSYEKL. For the CDR3, the DNA is TGCGCCAGCAGCCAAGATGCCAAGAGCACTGAAGCTTTCTTT. It translates to CASSQDAKSTEAFF.

The gene calls are TRBV7-2 and TRBJ2-7; D remains unclear. The germline gives CDR1 SGHTA, CDR2 FQGNSA. The CDR3 totals 13 residues. V lost 1 base to trimming and J lost 2 bases, with 6 bases between them. The CDR3 DNA follows: TGTGCCAGCAGCTTAGTTATCCCCTACGAGCAGTACTTC. This sequence encodes CASSLVIPYEQYF.

CDR3 amino acids: CASNGQRGGSPLHF. Written as DNA, the CDR3 is TGTGCCAGCAACGGACAGCGCGGCGGTTCACCCCTCCACTTT. The rearrangement joins TRBV11-2 to TRBJ1-6; TRBD1 is a possible D gene (6 bases). The V end was cut by 7 bases, the J end by 9 bases, with 16 bases between. The CDR3 consists of 14 residues. Germline V gene lookup returns CDR1 SGHAT and CDR2 FQNNGV.

J is TRBJ2-1 and V is TRBV6-4; 10 nucleotides match TRBD2. The length of the CDR3 is 19 residues. Germline V gene data show CDR1 as MRHNA and CDR2 as SNTAGT. V trimming: 0 bases; J trimming: 7 bases; junction bases outside the gene matches: 15. CDR3 protein: CASSDSLGASGSRKNEQFF. Written as DNA, the CDR3 is TGTGCCAGCAGTGACTCTTTAGGGGCTAGCGGGAGTAGGAAGAATGAGCAGTTCTTC.